These 26 T cell receptor beta chains were all obtained from the same sample, sequenced in a study of blood T cell repertoires in COVID-19. Here immunoSEQ multiplex PCR was the method, and the copy in TCRdb shows in-frame clones only, minus some. The repertoire includes 250,000 to 300,000 clones, around 90% of them detected once, and 1% to 1.3% sits in the top ten. The specimen sequenced was PBMCs or T cells enriched from blood (not recorded which). These receptors all stem from a woman in her 30s who had recovered from COVID-19.

This chain connects TRBV6-5 to TRBJ2-7; D might be TRBD2 (5 bases). V was shortened by 4 bases and J by 4 bases, with 11 bases between the two germline ends. This CDR3 spans 13 amino acids. CDR1 and CDR2 from the germline V gene are MNHEY and SVGAGI. The CDR3, as DNA: TGTGCCAGCAGTTCCCGGGGAGTATACGAGCAGTACTTC. This gives the protein CASSSRGVYEQYF.

This chain links TRBV10-1 with TRBJ2-1, with TRBD1 identical over 12 bases. Germline assignment: CDR1 WNHNN and CDR2 SYGVQD (reference sequence). Trimming took 6 bases from V and 7 from J; bases not matched to a gene: 7. CDR3 length equals 15 residues. CDR3 sequence: CASSQGQGAANEQFF. As DNA, the CDR3 is TGCGCCAGCAGCCAGGGACAGGGGGCGGCAAATGAGCAGTTCTTC.

The genes are TRBV6-2 or TRBV6-3 and TRBJ2-7; 8 nucleotides line up with TRBD1. The CDR3 extends over 14 amino acids. With V trimmed by 6 bases and J by 6 bases, 10 bases remained unmatched. The germline CDR1 and CDR2 sequences are MNHEY and SVGEGT. The CDR3 nucleotides are TGTGCCAGCAGCCAGGGACAGGCCCTGGGCGAGCAGTACTTC. This encodes CASSQGQALGEQYF.

The rearrangement links TRBV5-5 to TRBJ2-7; tentatively, D is TRBD2 (6 bases). The CDR3 is 16 amino acids. Germline V gives CDR1 SGHKS, CDR2 YYEKEE (reference sequence). Trimming took off 2 bases at V and 2 bases at J, with 17 bases between the two ends. The DNA of the CDR3 is TGTGCCAGCAGCTTCAGGTCAGCTAGCGAAGCCTACGAGCAGTACTTC. Amino acid sequence: CASSFRSASEAYEQYF.

The chain couples TRBV2 to TRBJ1-6; 8 bases are a match to TRBD1. Trimming cost V 10 bases and J 8 bases; bases outside gene matches: 7. The CDR3 sequence is 13 residues long. Germline CDR1 reads SNHLY; CDR2 reads FYNNEI. CDR3 protein: CANRQGSDSPLHF. The CDR3 DNA sequence: TGTGCCAACAGACAGGGGAGTGATTCACCCCTCCACTTT.

This clone has only one observation. The chain uses TRBV4-1 and TRBJ1-2; D not resolved. The CDR3 runs 17 residues. Germline-derived CDR1 and CDR2 are MGHRA and YSYEKL. The V and J ends lost 1 base and 3 bases respectively, with 18 bases between them. CDR3 protein: CASSQVFRRERHYGYTF. Written as DNA, the CDR3 is TGCGCCAGCAGCCAAGTATTTAGGAGAGAGAGGCACTATGGCTACACCTTC.

This chain uses TRBV6-5 with TRBJ2-3, with D uncertain. The germline CDR1 and CDR2 sequences are MNHEY and SVGAGI. This CDR3 comprises 15 residues. Trimming stripped 0 bases from V and 1 base from J, with 8 bases between. CDR3 protein: CASSYSYPGTDTQYF. The CDR3 coding sequence is TGTGCCAGCAGTTACTCGTATCCGGGCACAGATACGCAGTATTTT.

This rearrangement joins TRBV7-9 to TRBJ2-3; 14 bases line up with TRBD2. With 5 bases clipped from V and 5 bases from J, the junction kept 6 bases outside the gene matches. Germline V lookup: CDR1 SEHNR, CDR2 FQNEAQ (reference sequence). This CDR3 has 16 amino acids. CDR3 region: CASSPGLAGVVDTQYF. CDR3 in DNA: TGTGCCAGCAGCCCGGGACTAGCGGGAGTTGTAGATACGCAGTATTTT.

This chain connects TRBV18 to TRBJ1-3; no firm D call. The CDR3 contains 16 residues. The V gene lost 2 bases and the J gene lost 0 bases, with 11 bases spanning the gap. Germline V gene lookup returns CDR1 KGHSH and CDR2 LQKENI. The CDR3: CASSPGKLLSGNTIYF. The CDR3 DNA reads as TGTGCCAGCTCACCAGGCAAACTACTCTCTGGAAACACCATATATTTT.

This clone appeared a few times. J is TRBJ1-1 and V is TRBV19; D gene ambiguous. In germline, CDR1 is LNHDA, CDR2 SQIVND (reference sequence). V lost 2 bases, J lost 4 bases, and 2 bases lay in between. This CDR3 spans 11 amino acids. The CDR3 sequence is CASSILTEAFF. CDR3 sequence (DNA): TGTGCCAGTAGTATACTCACTGAAGCTTTCTTT.

J is TRBJ2-7 and V is TRBV6-2 or TRBV6-3; possible D gene TRBD1, 6 bases. This CDR3 region has 14 residues. Germline assignment: CDR1 MNHEY and CDR2 SVGEGT. V lost 2 bases, J lost 4 bases, and 12 bases lay in between. CDR3 bases: TGTGCCAGCAGTTACGAGAGGGGGAAGTACGAGCAGTACTTC. Its translation: CASSYERGKYEQYF.

In its sample, this clone was seen a few times. This chain uses TRBV12-3 or TRBV12-4 with TRBJ1-2; weak D call: TRBD1 (5 bases). V lost 1 base and J 4 bases, leaving 7 bases between the germline ends. The CDR3 totals 13 residues. The CDR3 reads CASSLGGAYGYTF. CDR3 in DNA: TGTGCCAGCAGTTTAGGGGGCGCCTATGGCTACACCTTC.

This chain uses TRBV19 with TRBJ2-5, with TRBD1 matching 8 bases. V lost 9 bases and J lost 5; bases outside the gene matches: 20. The CDR3 has 17 residues. Germline CDR1 LNHDA, CDR2 SQIVND (reference sequence). CDR3 coding DNA: TGTGCCAGCAAAAACCGAATGCGAGGACAGGGTCGTGAGACCCAGTACTTC. Protein sequence: CASKNRMRGQGRETQYF. Using reference TRBV19 and TRBJ2-5 for the parts outside the CDR3, the full variable domain is DGGITQSPKYLFRKEGQNVTLSCEQNLNHDAMYWYRQDPGQGLRLIYYSQIVNDFQKGDIAEGYSVSREKKESFPLTVTSAQKNPTAFYLCASKNRMRGQGRETQYFGPGTRLLVL.

This clone was recorded many times. The chain couples TRBV7-8 to TRBJ1-6; TRBD1 agrees at 8 bases. The V and J ends lost 1 base and 10 bases, in that order; junction bases with no gene match: 6. CDR1 is SGHVS and CDR2 is FQNEAQ in the germline V gene. This CDR3 contains 15 residues. The DNA of the CDR3 is TGTGCCAGCAGCTTAGGGTCAGGGGGCGAGTCACCCCTCCACTTT. The encoded protein is CASSLGSGGESPLHF. Drawing the rest from reference TRBV7-8 and TRBJ1-6, the complete variable domain is GAGVSQSPRYKVAKRGQDVALRCDPISGHVSLFWYQQALGQGPEFLTYFQNEAQLDKSGLPSDRFFAERPEGSVSTLKIQRTQQEDSAVYLCASSLGSGGESPLHFGNGTRLTVT.

The chain couples TRBV29-1 to TRBJ2-2, with D tentatively TRBD2 (6 bases). Germline CDR1 and CDR2: SQVTM and ANQGSEA. This CDR3 has 15 residues. V was trimmed by 5 bases and J by 0 bases, leaving 13 bases between them. DNA of the CDR3: TGCAGCGTTCATAGCGGAGGTACGAACACCGGGGAGCTGTTTTTT. Translated, it gives CSVHSGGTNTGELFF.

A single count supports this clone. The chain recombines TRBV28 with TRBJ2-1, with 11 nucleotides matching TRBD1. Germline assignment: CDR1 MDHEN and CDR2 SYDVKM. V lost 6 bases to trimming and J lost 4 bases; unmatched junction nucleotides: 11. The CDR3 covers 17 residues. CDR3 DNA: TGTGCCAGCAGGGACAGGGGGCTCAGTTCGGCGTACAATGAGCAGTTCTTC. It yields the protein CASRDRGLSSAYNEQFF.

The chain joins TRBV28 to TRBJ2-4; 8 bases line up with TRBD1. Trimming at V came to 5 bases and at J to 3 bases, leaving 18 bases not matched to a gene. From germline, CDR1 is MDHEN and CDR2 SYDVKM. The CDR3 runs 19 residues. The CDR3 spells CASSASHETGGMGKNIQYF. The CDR3 DNA follows: TGTGCCAGCAGTGCGTCCCATGAAACAGGGGGTATGGGCAAAAACATTCAGTACTTC.

The V and J genes are TRBV19 and TRBJ1-4, with a weak D call TRBD1 (6 bases). V was trimmed by 5 bases and J by 7 bases, leaving 17 bases between them. This CDR3 is 15 amino acids long. Looked up from germline, CDR1 is LNHDA and CDR2 is SQIVND (reference sequence). CDR3 in DNA: TGTGCCAGTAGTGTCCCGACAGGAGAGGGTGAAAAACTGTTTTTT. It yields the protein CASSVPTGEGEKLFF.

The chain has TRBV7-3 and TRBJ2-1; TRBD2 matches 7 bases. The V gene end was trimmed by 5 bases and the J gene end by 9 bases; junction bases not matched to a gene: 16. Germline values: CDR1 SGHTA, CDR2 FQGTGA. The CDR3 extends over 16 amino acids. The CDR3, as DNA: TGTGCCAGCAGCACAACGGGGGGAGAGGGACTGCGTGAGCAGTTCTTC. Translation gives CASSTTGGEGLREQFF. Full variable domain (remainder filled in from reference TRBV7-3 and TRBJ2-1): GAGVSQTPSNKVTEKGKYVELRCDPISGHTALYWYRQSLGQGPEFLIYFQGTGAADDSGLPNDRFFAVRPEGSVSTLKIQRTERGDSAVYLCASSTTGGEGLREQFFGPGTRLTVL.

V gene TRBV14 combines with J gene TRBJ2-1; D unclear. Germline V gene lookup returns CDR1 SGHDN and CDR2 FVKESK. CDR3 length equals 14 residues. The V gene lost 1 base and the J gene lost 3 bases, with 7 bases spanning the gap. The CDR3 sequence: CASSQGADYNEQFF. In nucleotides, the CDR3 is TGTGCCAGCAGCCAAGGGGCCGACTACAATGAGCAGTTCTTC.

V gene TRBV5-6 combines with J gene TRBJ2-5; the D is unclear. This CDR3 spans 13 amino acids. The germline gives CDR1 SGHDT, CDR2 YYEEEE. Trimming stripped 1 base from V and 1 base from J, with 5 bases between. The CDR3 DNA is TGTGCCAGCAGCTTGTACAGCCAAGAGACCCAGTACTTC. The encoded protein is CASSLYSQETQYF.

The V gene is TRBV11-3, the J gene TRBJ2-1; the D gene is possibly TRBD1 (6 bases). Trimming cost V 3 bases and J 2 bases, with 8 bases left between them. Germline values: CDR1 SGHNT, CDR2 YENEEA. The CDR3 covers 14 residues. The CDR3, as DNA: TGTGCCAGCAGCTTGTCAGGGGCCTACAATGAGCAGTTCTTC. Residues: CASSLSGAYNEQFF. Supplemented by reference TRBV11-3 and TRBJ2-1, the full variable domain reads EAGVVQSPRYKIIEKKQPVAFWCNPISGHNTLYWYLQNLGQGPELLIRYENEEAVDDSQLPKDRFSAERLKGVDSTLKIQPAELGDSAVYLCASSLSGAYNEQFFGPGTRLTVL.

This clone was detected only once. CDR3 nucleotides: TGTGCCACCTCAAACCCCCCGCGCGGGTCGGATCAGCCCCAGCATTTT. Residues: CATSNPPRGSDQPQHF. V usage is TRBV15 and J usage is TRBJ1-5; no definite D call. The CDR3 is made up of 16 amino acids. Germline CDR1 is LNHNV and CDR2 is YYDKDF (reference sequence). The germline V and J ends were trimmed by 8 bases and 5 bases, with 22 bases remaining between them.

The genes are TRBV6-2 or TRBV6-3 and TRBJ1-1; no clear D. The CDR3 runs to 14 residues. Germline V gives CDR1 MNHEY, CDR2 SVGEGT. Trimming removed 2 bases from V and 11 bases from J, with 18 bases in between. The CDR3, as DNA: TGTGCCAGCAGTTACCCCCGGACTGCCGCCGGGGCTTTCTTT. It translates to CASSYPRTAAGAFF.

This clone came up once. V usage is TRBV7-9 and J usage is TRBJ2-1, with 9 positions matching TRBD2. Trimming cost V 5 bases and J 3 bases; bases outside gene matches: 11. There are 17 residues in the CDR3. Germline-derived CDR1 and CDR2 are SEHNR and FQNEAQ (reference sequence). CDR3 region: CASSLFGREGSYNEQFF. In DNA, the CDR3 is TGTGCCAGCAGCCTCTTCGGGCGGGAGGGTAGCTACAATGAGCAGTTCTTC.

The chain carries TRBV7-2 and TRBJ1-6; no reliable D call. This CDR3 comprises 16 residues. Trimming stripped 3 bases from V and 8 bases from J, with 17 bases between. Per the germline V gene, CDR1 is SGHTA and CDR2 is FQGNSA. CDR3 DNA: TGTGCCAGCAGCTTCACGATTCCGAGTCGGGATTCACCCCTCCACTTT. Protein: CASSFTIPSRDSPLHF.